These 9 T cell receptor beta chains originate from one sample sequenced in a study of T cells in Graves' hyperthyroidism and ophthalmopathy. The investigators amplified TCR beta CDR3 regions from RNA transcripts. The TCR CDR3 was amplified in a first-round RT-PCR using the HTBI primer set. Using its own MiXCR run on the multiplex PCR reads, TCRdb lists one record per CDR3 protein. The sample shows roughly 350,000 distinct CDR3 sequences, roughly 15% of them seen only once. The specimen sequenced was blood. The origin of the receptors is a woman in her 30s with Graves' ophthalmopathy.

This clonotype came up many times. The gene calls are TRBV27 and TRBJ1-5; D uncertain. The CDR3 is 15 residues long. Trimming pared 4 bases from V and 5 bases from J, leaving 15 bases between. Germline CDR1 MNHEY, CDR2 SMNVEV (reference sequence). The CDR3 loop is CASSSLKHPDQPQHF. The CDR3 nucleotides are TGTGCCAGCAGTTCCCTAAAACACCCAGATCAGCCCCAGCATTTT.

This clonotype is a singleton in its sample. This sequence joins TRBV6-1 and TRBJ1-4, with a weak D call TRBD1 (6 bases). CDR3 length: 19 residues. V gave up 6 bases and J gave up 7 bases, with 30 bases separating them. Germline V gene sequence: CDR1 MNHNS, CDR2 SASEGT. CDR3 in DNA: TGTGCCAGCAGCCCGTGGGGATGGACAGAGGCAGGTGGTCGTGAAAAACTGTTTTTT. Encoded protein: CASSPWGWTEAGGREKLFF.

This clonotype showed up many times. The chain recombines TRBV20-1 with TRBJ2-1; D ambiguous. In germline, CDR1 is DFQATT, CDR2 SNEGSKA (reference sequence). The V and J ends lost 3 bases and 0 bases respectively, with 12 bases between them. The CDR3 has 15 amino acids. This CDR3 is CSASRAINSYNEQFF. In DNA, the CDR3 is TGCAGTGCTAGTCGGGCCATAAACTCCTACAATGAGCAGTTCTTC.

There are many counts of this clonotype. The chain uses TRBV7-8 and TRBJ2-3, with D possibly TRBD2 on 5 matching bases. The length of the CDR3 is 17 residues. CDR1 is SGHVS, CDR2 FQNEAQ, per germline. The germline V and J ends were trimmed by 1 base and 0 bases, with 14 bases remaining between them. The CDR3 here is CASSLEYRGPSTDTQYF. CDR3 nucleotide sequence: TGTGCCAGCAGCTTAGAATACCGGGGTCCTAGCACAGATACGCAGTATTTT.

This clonotype was observed once. This chain uses TRBV19 with TRBJ2-5; no firm D call. Germline V gene data show CDR1 as LNHDA and CDR2 as SQIVND (reference sequence). This CDR3 is 14 amino acids long. V lost 4 bases to trimming and J lost 2 bases, with 11 bases between them. This chain's CDR3 is CASSNFQIQETQYF. The CDR3 coding sequence is TGTGCCAGTAGTAATTTTCAGATACAAGAGACCCAGTACTTC.

This clonotype came up many times. The rearrangement uses TRBV6-1 and TRBJ2-7; 9 bases are shared with TRBD1. The J segment lost 7 bases and the V segment lost 2 bases, leaving 12 bases of the junction unmatched. The CDR3 contains 16 residues. The germline V gene encodes CDR1 MNHNS and CDR2 SASEGT. Written as DNA, the CDR3 is TGTGCCAGCAGTGAAAGGCGAAGGACAGGGGCCCGGGAGCAGTACTTC. It specifies CASSERRRTGAREQYF.

Of note for this clonotype: A read error is possible here, since a much larger clone lies one base away. The chain joins TRBV9 to TRBJ2-1, with TRBD1 identical over 7 bases. CDR1 is SGDLS, CDR2 YYNGEE, per germline. The CDR3 runs 16 residues. In nucleotides, the CDR3 is TGTGCCGGCAGCGCCCTAACAGGGGTCTTTCGCAATGAGCAGTTCTTC. This translates into CAGSALTGVFRNEQFF.

This clonotype was counted at least ten times. The rearrangement links TRBV30 to TRBJ1-6, with a weak D call TRBD1 (5 bases). Germline V gene data show CDR1 as GTSNPN and CDR2 as SVGIG (reference sequence). Trimming took off 0 bases at V and 7 bases at J, with 7 bases between the two ends. This CDR3 comprises 13 residues. The DNA for the CDR3 is TGTGCCTGGAGTGTATGGGGGAATTCACCCCTCCACTTT. Protein: CAWSVWGNSPLHF.

This clonotype was seen at least ten times. V is TRBV7-2 and J is TRBJ2-7, with D possibly called TRBD1 or TRBD2 (5 bases each). The V and J ends lost 1 base and 2 bases respectively, with 21 bases between them. This CDR3 spans 18 amino acids. CDR1 SGHTA and CDR2 FQGNSA come from the germline V gene. CDR3 residues: CASSLDDYGTRPPYEQYF. The CDR3 coding sequence is TGTGCCAGCAGCTTAGACGATTACGGGACCCGTCCTCCCTACGAGCAGTACTTC.